A selection of T cell receptor beta chains follows, all from one sample in a study of regulatory T cells in long-lasting Graves disease. TCRdb re-derived calls from the multiplex PCR reads in MiXCR, one entry per CDR3 protein. The repertoire includes about 500,000 distinct CDR3 sequences, 12% of them detected once, and about 8.9% sits in the top ten. The same sample was also studied in work on T cells in Graves' hyperthyroidism and ophthalmopathy.

This specimen consisted of peripheral blood mononuclear cells (PBMCs), obtained at new diagnosis, from a patient treated with antithyroid drugs. The receptors come from a young woman with Graves disease. Each CDR3 is given with its conserved first and last residue. The D gene is left open where the match is weak. Some rows mark clone size as missing; the rest say once, few, many or name a class of expanded clone.

d_call	cdr3_length	j_call	clone_size	v_call	cdr3_aa	cdr3_nt
NA	12	TRBJ2-5	many	TRBV30	CAWNRQQETQYF	TGTGCCTGGAACCGCCAGCAAGAGACCCAGTACTTC
TRBD1	17	TRBJ2-1	few	TRBV18	CASSLSGTGVSYNEQFF	TGTGCCAGCTCACTTTCCGGGACAGGGGTATCCTACAATGAGCAGTTCTTC
NA	14	TRBJ2-4	once	TRBV5-1	CASSLADIGDIQYF	TGCGCCAGCAGCTTGGCTGACATCGGAGATATTCAGTACTTC
TRBD2	16	TRBJ2-1	many	TRBV3-1	CASSQGSSGRGNEQFF	TGTGCCAGCAGCCAAGGCTCTAGCGGGAGGGGGAATGAGCAGTTCTTC
TRBD1	17	TRBJ1-5	NA	TRBV19	CASSIKGTEYSNQPQHF	TGTGCCAGTAGTATAAAGGGGACAGAATATAGCAATCAGCCCCAGCATTTT
TRBD1	13	TRBJ2-7	many	TRBV10-3	CAMARGQNYEQYF	TGTGCCATGGCCCGGGGACAGAACTACGAGCAGTACTTC
NA	14	TRBJ2-2	NA	TRBV24-1	CATGGGGVAGELFF	TGTGCCACCGGAGGAGGAGGCGTGGCCGGGGAGCTGTTTTTT
TRBD1	13	TRBJ1-2	NA	TRBV20-1	CSVMTGSYYGYTF	TGCAGTGTTATGACAGGGAGTTACTATGGCTACACCTTC
NA	13	TRBJ2-5	many	TRBV27	CASSGMTGGTQYF	TGTGCCAGCAGTGGCATGACAGGTGGGACCCAGTACTTC
TRBD2	15	TRBJ2-1	NA	TRBV20-1	CSAWTSRLSYNEQFF	TGCAGTGCTTGGACTAGCAGACTCTCCTACAATGAGCAGTTCTTC
NA	14	TRBJ2-2	NA	TRBV7-3	CASRPTGFTGELFF	TGTGCCAGCAGGCCTACAGGGTTCACCGGGGAGCTGTTTTTT
NA	16	TRBJ1-4	few	TRBV4-3	CASSQDLDQLREKLFF	TGCGCCAGCAGCCAAGATCTCGACCAGTTAAGGGAAAAACTGTTTTTT
NA	15	TRBJ2-2	few	TRBV28	CASSLLDRNTGELFF	TGTGCCAGCAGTTTATTAGACAGGAACACCGGGGAGCTGTTTTTT
NA	11	TRBJ2-5	NA	TRBV2	CASSKEETQYF	TGTGCCAGCAGTAAGGAAGAGACCCAGTACTTC
TRBD1	14	TRBJ1-2	NA	TRBV24-1	CATSDGDRGDGYTF	TGTGCCACCAGTGACGGCGACAGGGGTGATGGCTACACCTTC
NA	15	TRBJ1-1	many	TRBV29-1	CSVGRWQGLNTEAFF	TGCAGCGTGGGCCGGTGGCAGGGGCTTAACACTGAAGCTTTCTTT
TRBD1	13	TRBJ2-7	many	TRBV5-1	CASSMRQGRHQYF	TGCGCCAGCAGCATGCGACAGGGCCGCCATCAGTACTTC
NA	16	TRBJ1-5	many	TRBV7-2	CASSLGGIDRDQPQHF	TGTGCCAGCAGCTTAGGGGGTATTGATCGTGATCAGCCCCAGCATTTT
NA	13	TRBJ1-1	many	TRBV5-5	CASSLQGHTEAFF	TGTGCCAGCAGCTTACAGGGCCACACTGAAGCTTTCTTT
NA	14	TRBJ1-1	few	TRBV7-9	CASSSQGSNTEAFF	TGTGCCAGCAGCTCACAGGGTAGTAACACTGAAGCTTTCTTT
TRBD1	14	TRBJ2-7	many	TRBV19	CASSTTGFFYEQYF	TGTGCCAGTAGTACGACAGGGTTTTTCTACGAGCAGTACTTC
NA	14	TRBJ1-1	many	TRBV6-1	CANIEGGANTEAFF	TGTGCCAACATCGAGGGGGGGGCGAACACTGAAGCTTTCTTT
TRBD1	16	TRBJ1-4	NA	TRBV5-1	CASSSSGQGLREKLFF	TGCGCCAGCAGCTCTTCCGGACAGGGGCTTCGTGAAAAACTGTTTTTT
TRBD1	14	TRBJ1-1	few	TRBV11-1	CASSQGTVLTEAFF	TGCGCCAGCAGTCAGGGGACAGTATTAACTGAAGCTTTCTTT
TRBD1	20	TRBJ2-2	NA	TRBV4-3	CASSQERPGQGRLADRELFF	TGCGCCAGCAGCCAAGAGAGGCCGGGACAGGGAAGGCTAGCGGACCGGGAGCTGTTTTTT
NA	16	TRBJ2-1	few	TRBV3-1	CASSQDGGMGYNEQFF	TGTGCCAGCAGCCAAGATGGGGGGATGGGATACAATGAGCAGTTCTTC
NA	11	TRBJ2-1	many	TRBV27	CASRVANEQFF	TGTGCCAGCAGGGTTGCAAATGAGCAGTTCTTC
NA	12	TRBJ1-6	many	TRBV30	CAWTQGISPLHF	TGTGCCTGGACCCAGGGAATTTCACCCCTCCACTTT
NA	14	TRBJ2-7	few	TRBV24-1	CATSDVGGSGEQYF	TGTGCCACCAGTGATGTCGGGGGCTCGGGCGAGCAGTACTTC
NA	15	TRBJ2-3	few	TRBV20-1	CSASDPGASTDTQYF	TGCAGTGCTAGTGATCCAGGGGCTAGCACAGATACGCAGTATTTT
NA	16	TRBJ1-1	many	TRBV11-3	CASSLVAGSPNTEAFF	TGTGCCAGCAGCTTAGTCGCGGGCAGTCCGAACACTGAAGCTTTCTTT
NA	15	TRBJ1-2	few	TRBV6-5	CASSSPGRSNYGYTF	TGTGCCAGCAGTTCCCCAGGGAGGAGTAACTATGGCTACACCTTC
NA	17	TRBJ2-3	NA	TRBV6-5	CASSSDRGRGYTDTQYF	TGTGCCAGCAGTTCCGATCGGGGCAGGGGATATACAGATACGCAGTATTTT
NA	13	TRBJ1-3	few	TRBV29-1	CSGVRGSGNTIYF	TGCAGCGGCGTACGGGGCTCTGGAAACACCATATATTTT
NA	15	TRBJ1-1	NA	TRBV30	CAWSVPGPLNTEAFF	TGTGCCTGGAGTGTGCCCGGGCCCCTGAACACTGAAGCTTTCTTT
TRBD1	16	TRBJ2-7	many	TRBV5-1	CASRYAYRGRSYEQYF	TGCGCCAGCAGGTATGCCTACAGGGGGCGGTCCTACGAGCAGTACTTC
TRBD1	16	TRBJ2-2	few	TRBV24-1	CATSDSTGGITGELFF	TGTGCCACCAGTGATTCGACAGGGGGGATCACCGGGGAGCTGTTTTTT
NA	17	TRBJ1-1	many	TRBV20-1	CSAREDTTLGMHTEAFF	TGCAGTGCTAGAGAGGACACAACTCTGGGGATGCACACTGAAGCTTTCTTT
NA	12	TRBJ2-7	many	TRBV30	CAWSEATYEQYF	TGTGCCTGGAGTGAGGCTACCTACGAGCAGTACTTC
TRBD2	16	TRBJ2-2	NA	TRBV5-1	CASSRSGTHNTGELFF	TGCGCCAGCAGCAGGAGCGGGACCCATAACACCGGGGAGCTGTTTTTT
NA	13	TRBJ2-5	many	TRBV20-1	CSARDWGLETQYF	TGCAGTGCTAGGGACTGGGGGCTAGAGACCCAGTACTTC
NA	15	TRBJ2-1	NA	TRBV25-1	CASSDGTARGNEQFF	TGTGCCAGCAGTGATGGGACTGCGCGCGGCAATGAGCAGTTCTTC
TRBD2	14	TRBJ2-3	many	TRBV3-1	CASSETSPPDTQYF	TGTGCCAGCAGCGAGACTAGCCCTCCAGATACGCAGTATTTT
NA	10	TRBJ2-7	many	TRBV2	CAIRGAPRYF	TGTGCCATCAGAGGAGCACCCCGGTACTTC
TRBD2	15	TRBJ2-1	many	TRBV6-1	CASSPEAGGKNEQFF	TGTGCCAGCAGTCCCGAGGCGGGAGGGAAAAATGAGCAGTTCTTC
NA	13	TRBJ1-1	many	TRBV2	CASSGGVNTEAFF	TGTGCCAGCAGTGGGGGGGTCAACACTGAAGCTTTCTTT
NA	13	TRBJ2-7	many	TRBV7-2	CASSLVAPYEQYF	TGTGCCAGCAGCTTAGTTGCCCCCTACGAGCAGTACTTC
NA	12	TRBJ1-2	few	TRBV20-1	CSARPGPPGYTF	TGCAGTGCTAGACCGGGCCCTCCTGGCTACACCTTC
NA	13	TRBJ1-1	many	TRBV11-3	CASSSEGRTEAFF	TGTGCCAGCAGCTCAGAGGGGAGGACTGAAGCTTTCTTT
TRBD2	18	TRBJ2-3	NA	TRBV7-6	CASSPGLAGKSSTGTQYF	TGTGCCAGCAGCCCAGGACTAGCGGGGAAATCTAGCACAGGTACGCAGTATTTT
NA	17	TRBJ2-3	many	TRBV19	CASSAGSGETSTDTQYF	TGTGCCAGTAGTGCAGGGAGCGGAGAAACTAGCACAGATACGCAGTATTTT
TRBD2	14	TRBJ2-7	NA	TRBV28	CASRPGLAGSEQYF	TGTGCCAGCCGGCCGGGACTAGCGGGGAGCGAGCAGTACTTC
NA	14	TRBJ2-7	many	TRBV7-9	CASSRGTTFGEQYF	TGTGCCAGCAGCCGCGGGACAACTTTTGGCGAGCAGTACTTC
NA	13	TRBJ1-6	many	TRBV28	CASSLFGNSPLHF	TGTGCCAGCAGTTTATTCGGGAATTCACCCCTCCACTTT